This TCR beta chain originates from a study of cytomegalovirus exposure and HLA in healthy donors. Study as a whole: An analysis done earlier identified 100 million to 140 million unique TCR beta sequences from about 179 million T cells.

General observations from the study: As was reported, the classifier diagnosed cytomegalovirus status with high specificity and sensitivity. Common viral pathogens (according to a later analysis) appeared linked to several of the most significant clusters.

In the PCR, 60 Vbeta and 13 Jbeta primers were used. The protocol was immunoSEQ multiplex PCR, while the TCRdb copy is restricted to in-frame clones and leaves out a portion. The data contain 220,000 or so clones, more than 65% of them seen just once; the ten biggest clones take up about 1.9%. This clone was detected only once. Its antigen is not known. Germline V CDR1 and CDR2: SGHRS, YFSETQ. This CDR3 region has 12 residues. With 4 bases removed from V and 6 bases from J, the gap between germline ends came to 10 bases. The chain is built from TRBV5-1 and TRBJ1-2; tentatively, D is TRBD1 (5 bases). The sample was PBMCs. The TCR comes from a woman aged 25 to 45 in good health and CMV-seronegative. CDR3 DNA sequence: TGCGCCAGCAGCGTGGGGGGGGATGGCTACACCTTC. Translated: CASSVGGDGYTF.